This record looks at one T cell receptor beta chain sequence and its context. The CDR3 spans 13 residues. Trimming left V 4 bases short and J 10 bases short, with 16 bases between. Germline lookup yields CDR1 MNHEY and CDR2 SMNVEV (reference sequence). The protocol was immunoSEQ multiplex PCR, while the TCRdb copy is restricted to in-frame clones and leaves out a portion. The sample shows around 100,000 clones, 90% of them seen only once. This entry comes from a study of OX40 agonist ivuxolimab in advanced cancers. Study-level information: Every 2 weeks, ivuxolimab was infused into the patients intravenously at between 0.01 and 10 mg/kg.

This chain uses TRBV27 with TRBJ2-5, with a weak D call TRBD2 (5 bases). This specimen was CD4+ or CD8+ T cells sorted from blood, taken in a trial of the OX40 agonist ivuxolimab. The sequence was collected from an adult with an advanced solid tumor such as melanoma, head and neck, liver or kidney cancer. The CDR3 loop is CASSWAGDLDQYF. The DNA for the CDR3 is TGTGCCAGCAGTTGGGCGGGTGATTTGGACCAGTACTTC.